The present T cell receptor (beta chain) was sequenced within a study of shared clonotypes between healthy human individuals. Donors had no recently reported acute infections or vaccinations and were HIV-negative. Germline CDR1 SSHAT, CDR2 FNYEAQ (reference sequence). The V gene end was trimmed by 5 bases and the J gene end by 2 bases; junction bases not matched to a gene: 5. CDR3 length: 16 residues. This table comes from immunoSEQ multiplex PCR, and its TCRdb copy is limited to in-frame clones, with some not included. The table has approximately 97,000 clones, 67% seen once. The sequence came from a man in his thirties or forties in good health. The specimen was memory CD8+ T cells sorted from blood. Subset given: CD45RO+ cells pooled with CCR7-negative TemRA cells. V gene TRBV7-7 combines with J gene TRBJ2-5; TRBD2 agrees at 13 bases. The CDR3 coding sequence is TGTGCCAGCAGCCAAGGGACTAGCGGGAAACAAGAGACCCAGTACTTC. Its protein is CASSQGTSGKQETQYF.